The present T cell receptor beta chain was sequenced within a study of T cell repertoires in cytomegalovirus infection. Findings and caveats of the study: HLA-C-restricted CMV-specific TCR beta clonotypes were dominant in the ex vivo response.

The trim removed 3 bases at V and 2 bases at J, leaving 7 bases unmatched. This CDR3 region has 16 residues. MiXCR, applied by TCRdb to the reads, yields one record per CDR3 protein. This sample has roughly 150,000 distinct CDR3 sequences, with 25% to 35% found just once. This clonotype appeared a few times. Its target is not known. The chain recombines TRBV12-3 or TRBV12-4 with TRBJ2-3; 8 bases are a match to TRBD2. The sequence was collected from a human donor in good health (CMV status not recorded). Some clones in this sample may be carry-over from other donors' samples. This material consisted of CD8+ T cells from cultured PBMCs, taken from culture after CMV antigen stimulation. CDR3 nucleotides: TGTGCCAGCAGTTTGGGAGCGGGGGCCCTCACAGATACGCAGTATTTT. Encoded protein: CASSLGAGALTDTQYF.